The entry that follows covers one T cell receptor beta chain sequence. It lacks a known antigen. The sample holds no much larger clone one base away, and base qualities are not on file. The sample belongs to a study of shared clonotypes between healthy human individuals (dated by TCRdb to between 2020 and 2021). At the level of the whole study: The cohort comprised two women and three men aged 18 to 49 years. Per donor, leukapheresis produced somewhere between about 0.85 and 10 billion PBMCs. Different laboratories and diverse techniques were used to prepare libraries and sequence TCR repertoires, to increase sequencing depth and limit assay-specific biases. To estimate repertoire size and how much clonotypes are shared between individuals, the study performed deep sequencing of blood TCR repertoires from five healthy adults. For each donor, three plates each were used for CD4 naive and CD4 memory, two plates were used for CD8 naive, and one plate was used for CD8 memory. Study-wide findings and limitations: Higher generation probabilities were observed for clonotypes shared by all four sorted-subset donors than for non-shared clonotypes. The small number of donors limited the genetic and exposure-history diversity represented. Sharing across several donors was observed for about 5% of naive CD4, 3% to 3.5% of naive CD8, 2% to 2.5% of memory CD4, and roughly 0.4% of memory CD8 clonotypes. Based on pairwise subsampling, the degree of clonotype sharing among donors was expected to be affected by sequencing depth. Naive subsets generally had larger estimated clonotype richness than memory subsets did. Only blood was sampled, and tissue TCR repertoires likely differ from those in blood. Rarefaction of sorted-subset datasets indicated incomplete sequencing despite the large sequencing depth.

TCR CDR3 regions were amplified from genomic DNA by multiplex PCR using the deep immunoSEQ assay. Extracted genomic DNA from each cell subset was spread evenly across all wells of several immunoSEQ 96-well plates, with each plate serving as a replicate. For sorted subsets, each replicate PCR was loaded with 200 ng genomic DNA, equivalent to approximately 33,000 T cell genomes. Purified libraries were measured with a Qubit 3.0 fluorometer, size-checked on a Bioanalyzer 2100, and measured again with the KAPA Library Quantification kit. Each immunoSEQ 96-well plate was sequenced on its own single-read 150-cycle Illumina NextSeq 550 flow cell. In the paper's pipeline: Because the immunoSEQ output included only junctional sequences and no quality scores, the filtering could not be the same as the filtering used for full-length reads. Sequences were annotated with PyIR, a Python wrapper for IgBLAST v1.9, using IMGT germline references to assign V/J genes and CDR3. Reads with weak V/J assignments (E-value above 1e-6), missing CDR3, stop codons, out-of-frame junctions, or ambiguous translated residues were removed. V3J clonotypes were defined by identical inferred V gene, J gene, and CDR3 amino acid sequence. Percentage overlap between repertoires was calculated by dividing the number of shared unique clonotypes by the size of the smaller repertoire. RTK rarefaction, the Chao1 estimator, and Recon v2.1 estimates of unobserved clonotypes were used to assess repertoire richness. OLGA was used to compute generation probabilities for all TCRbeta clonotypes that the gDNA method yielded from a handful of donors. TCRdb carries this immuneACCESS record with in-frame sequences only. Its versions omit some clonotypes, under half of them owing to an unresolved V gene in the studies checked, with the rest unexplained. That table furnishes V, J and clone size, whereas the DNA furnished D and trimming. This sample has around 1.1 million clones in its table, and 75% to 80% of those were observed once. The top ten clones comprise under 0.8% of the sample.

Measured from the cysteine to the phenylalanine, the CDR3 is 14 residues long. CDR3 DNA only is kept here, 42 bases in frame from base 1. The junction carries 15 bases between V and J, which are trimmed by 6 bases and 2 bases respectively. CDR1 is given as SQVTM and CDR2 as ANQGSEA, both from the germline V gene. The donors were healthy, HIV-negative adults who had no recently reported acute infections or vaccinations. All donors were Caucasian adults living in Nashville, Tennessee, USA. CD4+ T cells were enriched by magnetic negative selection, after which naive cells were positively selected on CD45RA and the negative fraction was taken as the memory subset. After blood collection by leukapheresis, PBMCs were isolated using Ficoll-Histopaque density gradient centrifugation and then cryopreserved in the vapor phase of liquid nitrogen. Analytical flow cytometry was used to check the purity and quantity of every magnetically sorted T cell population. Genomic DNA was isolated from each sorted fraction and quantified by UV absorbance on a Nanodrop 2000c.

The sequencing input was memory CD4+ T cells from PBMCs. This sample's cell subset or site label indicates: CD45RA-negative fraction. The V and J segments used are TRBV29-1 and TRBJ2-3; the D gene is perhaps TRBD1, on 8 matching bases. The sequence came from a young man in good health. Some clones in this sample may be carry-over from other donors' samples. The nucleotides are TGCAGCGTGGGCACAGGGGGGGACACAGATACGCAGTATTTT. Protein translation: CSVGTGGDTDTQYF.